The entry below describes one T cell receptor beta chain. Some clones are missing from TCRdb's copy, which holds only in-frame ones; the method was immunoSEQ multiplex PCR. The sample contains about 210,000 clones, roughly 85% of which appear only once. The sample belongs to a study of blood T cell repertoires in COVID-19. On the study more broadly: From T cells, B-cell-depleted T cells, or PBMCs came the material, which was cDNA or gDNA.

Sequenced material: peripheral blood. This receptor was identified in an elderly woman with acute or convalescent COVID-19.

The CDR3 DNA is TGTGCCAGCAGCTCACGACAGGGGATTTTTGGCTACACCTTC. It yields the protein CASSSRQGIFGYTF. This chain connects TRBV7-2 to TRBJ1-2, with 8 bases aligning to TRBD1. The length of the CDR3 is 14 residues. Per germline, CDR1 SGHTA and CDR2 FQGNSA. Trimming cost V 4 bases and J 7 bases; bases outside gene matches: 8.